A single sample gave rise to the 2 T cell receptor beta chains below, sequenced in a study of blood T cell repertoires in COVID-19. Profiling relied on immunoSEQ multiplex PCR, and the TCRdb table lists in-frame clones only, not all of them. The table lists roughly 220,000 clones, 70% to 90% of them singletons, with around 3% in the top ten. The sequencing sample was made of peripheral blood. The receptor set was obtained from a man aged 45 to 65 who had recovered from COVID-19.

The chain is built from TRBV5-1 and TRBJ1-2; D call uncertain. Trimming pared 0 bases from V and 4 bases from J, leaving 13 bases between. The CDR3 spans 15 residues. CDR1 is SGHRS and CDR2 is YFSETQ in the germline V gene. CDR3 DNA sequence: TGCGCCAGCAGCTTGGACGGGTCACCTCGCTATGGCTACACCTTC. This sequence encodes CASSLDGSPRYGYTF.

This chain connects TRBV11-2 to TRBJ2-3, with TRBD2 matching 10 bases. The CDR3 has 16 amino acids. Looked up from germline, CDR1 is SGHAT and CDR2 is FQNNGV. V shed 6 bases and J 2 bases; nucleotides not matched to a gene: 8. CDR3 nucleotide sequence: TGTGCCAGCAGTCCCCGGGGACTAGCGTACACAGATACGCAGTATTTT. Translated: CASSPRGLAYTDTQYF.